The entry below describes one T cell receptor (beta chain). What it recognizes is unknown. These data belong to a study of T cell responses to AZD1222 COVID-19 vaccine. CDR1 and CDR2 from the germline V gene are MNHEY and SVGAGI. CDR3 length equals 15 residues. The V end was cut by 8 bases, the J end by 3 bases, with 16 bases between. Study-level findings and limits: Repertoires were obtained only post-peak T cell response.

Assay: immunoSEQ multiplex PCR; the TCRdb copy retains only in-frame clones and omits some. The sample holds 60,000 to 90,000 clones; about 83% are singletons and the top ten take 25% to 30%. Sequenced material: peripheral blood, taken 28 days after the second dose of the MenACWY control vaccine. The V call is TRBV6-5, the J call TRBJ1-4, with D maybe TRBD1 (6 bases). This clonotype was sampled from an adult who received the MenACWY meningococcal vaccine as a control. CDR3 amino acids: CASPGVEGANEKLFF. The CDR3 nucleotides are TGTGCCAGCCCGGGTGTTGAGGGGGCTAATGAAAAACTGTTTTTT.